Given below is one T cell receptor (beta chain) in context. Its antigen is undetermined. This PCR relied on a set of 60 Vbeta primers and 13 Jbeta primers. Repertoires were generated with immunoSEQ multiplex PCR, while TCRdb's copy carries only in-frame clones and drops some. The sample lists around 200,000 clones, 80% seen once, with under 0.75% in the top ten. In nominal health when sampled, donors likely had unrecorded immune exposures nonetheless. This record comes from a study of cytomegalovirus exposure and HLA in healthy donors. Germline trimming cut 3 bases from V and 1 base from J; bases unmatched to any gene: 8. CDR1 is MGHDK, CDR2 SYGVNS, per germline. The CDR3 sequence is 16 residues long. General study points: Across HLA loci, a later analysis found differing TCR association rates, with DRB1 most and HLA-C fewest. Apart from CMV serostatus, no immune exposure information was available.

The sequence was collected from a boy aged 5-17 years in good health and CMV-seronegative. The sequenced sample was PBMCs. The chain couples TRBV25-1 to TRBJ2-7, with 8 bases identical to TRBD1. The CDR3 spells CASSDFSRTGSYEQYF. The CDR3 DNA is TGTGCCAGCAGTGATTTTTCGCGGACAGGGTCCTACGAGCAGTACTTC.